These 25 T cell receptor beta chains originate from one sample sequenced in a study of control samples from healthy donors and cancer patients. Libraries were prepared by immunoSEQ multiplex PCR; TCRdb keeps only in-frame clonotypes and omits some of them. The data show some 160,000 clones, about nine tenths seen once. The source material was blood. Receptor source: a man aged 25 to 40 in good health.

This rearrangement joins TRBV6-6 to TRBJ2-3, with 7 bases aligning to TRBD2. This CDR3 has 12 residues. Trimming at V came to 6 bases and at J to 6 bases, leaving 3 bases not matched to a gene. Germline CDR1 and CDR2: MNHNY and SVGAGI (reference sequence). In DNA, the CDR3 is TGTGCCAGCAGCTGGGAGGGGGATACGCAGTATTTT. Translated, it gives CASSWEGDTQYF.

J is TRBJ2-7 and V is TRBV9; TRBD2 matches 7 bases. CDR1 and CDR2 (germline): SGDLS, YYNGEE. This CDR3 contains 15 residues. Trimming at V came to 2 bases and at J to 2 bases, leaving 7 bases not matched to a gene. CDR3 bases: TGTGCCAGCAGCGTTCAAGCGGGGAGCGCCTACGAGCAGTACTTC. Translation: CASSVQAGSAYEQYF. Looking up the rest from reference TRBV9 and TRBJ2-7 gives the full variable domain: DSGVTQTPKHLITATGQRVTLRCSPRSGDLSVYWYQQSLDQGLQFLIQYYNGEERAKGNILERFSAQQFPDLHSELNLSSLELGDSALYFCASSVQAGSAYEQYFGPGTRLTVT.

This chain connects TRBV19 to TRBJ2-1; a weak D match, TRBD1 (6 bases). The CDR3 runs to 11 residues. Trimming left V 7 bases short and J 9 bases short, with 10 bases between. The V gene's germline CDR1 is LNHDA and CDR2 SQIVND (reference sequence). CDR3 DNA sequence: TGTGCCAGTACCAGGGGCTTTGAGCAGTTCTTC. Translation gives CASTRGFEQFF.

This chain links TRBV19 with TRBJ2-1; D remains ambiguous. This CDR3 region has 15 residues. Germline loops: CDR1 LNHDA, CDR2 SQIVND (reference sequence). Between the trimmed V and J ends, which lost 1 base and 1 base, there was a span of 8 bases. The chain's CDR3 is CASSIGPQSYNEQFF. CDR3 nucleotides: TGTGCCAGTAGTATAGGGCCTCAGTCCTACAATGAGCAGTTCTTC. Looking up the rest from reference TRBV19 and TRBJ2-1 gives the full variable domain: DGGITQSPKYLFRKEGQNVTLSCEQNLNHDAMYWYRQDPGQGLRLIYYSQIVNDFQKGDIAEGYSVSREKKESFPLTVTSAQKNPTAFYLCASSIGPQSYNEQFFGPGTRLTVL.

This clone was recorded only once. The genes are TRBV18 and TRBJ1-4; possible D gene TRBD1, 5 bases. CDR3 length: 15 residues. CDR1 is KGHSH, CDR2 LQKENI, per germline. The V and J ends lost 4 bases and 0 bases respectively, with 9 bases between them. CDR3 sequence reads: CASSLRDATNEKLFF. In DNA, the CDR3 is TGTGCCAGCTCACTCCGGGACGCAACTAATGAAAAACTGTTTTTT.

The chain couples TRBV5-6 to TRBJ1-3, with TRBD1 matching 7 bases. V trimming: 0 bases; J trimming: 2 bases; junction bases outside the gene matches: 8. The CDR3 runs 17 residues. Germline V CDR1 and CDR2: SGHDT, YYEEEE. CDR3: CASSLGSGGTAGNTIYF. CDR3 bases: TGTGCCAGCAGCTTGGGGAGTGGGGGGACAGCTGGAAACACCATATATTTT.

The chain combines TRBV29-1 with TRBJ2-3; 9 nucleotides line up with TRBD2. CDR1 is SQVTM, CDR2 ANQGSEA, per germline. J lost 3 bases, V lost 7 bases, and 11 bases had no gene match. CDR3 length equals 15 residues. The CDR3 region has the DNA TGCAGCGCCCTCCTGGCGGGGGGGCCGACAGATACGCAGTATTTT. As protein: CSALLAGGPTDTQYF.

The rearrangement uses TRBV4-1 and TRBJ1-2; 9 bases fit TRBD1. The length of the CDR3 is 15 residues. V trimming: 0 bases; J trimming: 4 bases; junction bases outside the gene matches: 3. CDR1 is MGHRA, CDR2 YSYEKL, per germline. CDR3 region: CASSQDTGGTYGYTF. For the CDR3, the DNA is TGCGCCAGCAGCCAAGATACAGGGGGCACCTATGGCTACACCTTC.

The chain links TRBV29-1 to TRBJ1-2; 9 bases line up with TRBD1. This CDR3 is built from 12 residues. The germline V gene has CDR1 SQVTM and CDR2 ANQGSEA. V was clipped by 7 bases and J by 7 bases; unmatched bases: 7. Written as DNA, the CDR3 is TGCAGCGGGACCGGGACAGGGTTTGGCTACACCTTC. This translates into CSGTGTGFGYTF.

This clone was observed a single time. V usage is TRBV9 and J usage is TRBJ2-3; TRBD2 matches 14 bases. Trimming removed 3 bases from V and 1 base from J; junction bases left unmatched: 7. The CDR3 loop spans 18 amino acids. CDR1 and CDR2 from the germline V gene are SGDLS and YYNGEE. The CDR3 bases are TGTGCCAGCAGCGCAGGGTCGGGACTAGCGGGGGGCACAGATACGCAGTATTTT. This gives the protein CASSAGSGLAGGTDTQYF.

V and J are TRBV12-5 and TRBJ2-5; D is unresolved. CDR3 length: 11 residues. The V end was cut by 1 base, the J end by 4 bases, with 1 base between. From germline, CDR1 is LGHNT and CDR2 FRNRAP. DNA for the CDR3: TGTGCTAGTGGTTTGGCAGAGACCCAGTACTTC. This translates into CASGLAETQYF.

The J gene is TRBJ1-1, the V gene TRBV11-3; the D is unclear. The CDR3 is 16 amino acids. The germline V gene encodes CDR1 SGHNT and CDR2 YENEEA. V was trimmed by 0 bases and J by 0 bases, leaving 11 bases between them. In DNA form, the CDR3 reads TGTGCCAGCAGCTTAGATCCTGCCATGATGAACACTGAAGCTTTCTTT. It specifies CASSLDPAMMNTEAFF.

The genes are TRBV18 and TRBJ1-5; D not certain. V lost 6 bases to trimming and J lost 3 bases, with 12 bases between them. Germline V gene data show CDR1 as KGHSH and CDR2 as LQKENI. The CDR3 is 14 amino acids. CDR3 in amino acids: CASSLDPINQPQHF. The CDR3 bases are TGTGCCAGCTCGCTAGACCCGATCAATCAGCCCCAGCATTTT.

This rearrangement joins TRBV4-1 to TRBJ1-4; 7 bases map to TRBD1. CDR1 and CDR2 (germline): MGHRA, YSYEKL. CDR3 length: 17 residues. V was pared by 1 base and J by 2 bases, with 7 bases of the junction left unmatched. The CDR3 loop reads CASSQASGGATNEKLFF. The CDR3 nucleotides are TGCGCCAGCAGCCAAGCTTCAGGGGGTGCGACTAATGAAAAACTGTTTTTT.

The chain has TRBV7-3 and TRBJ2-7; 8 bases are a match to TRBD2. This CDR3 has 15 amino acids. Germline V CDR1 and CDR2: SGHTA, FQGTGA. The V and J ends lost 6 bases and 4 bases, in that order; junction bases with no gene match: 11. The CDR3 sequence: CASSKPGGQKYEQYF. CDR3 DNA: TGTGCCAGCAGTAAACCGGGGGGGCAGAAATACGAGCAGTACTTC.

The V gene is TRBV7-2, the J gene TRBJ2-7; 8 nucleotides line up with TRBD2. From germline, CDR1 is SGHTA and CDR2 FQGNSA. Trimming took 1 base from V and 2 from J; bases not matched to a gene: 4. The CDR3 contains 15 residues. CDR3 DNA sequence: TGTGCCAGCAGCTTAGGTGCGGGAGGACCCTACGAGCAGTACTTC. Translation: CASSLGAGGPYEQYF.

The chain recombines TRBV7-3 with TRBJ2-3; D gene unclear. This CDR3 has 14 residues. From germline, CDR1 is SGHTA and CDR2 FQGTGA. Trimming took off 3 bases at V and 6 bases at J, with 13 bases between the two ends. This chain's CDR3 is CASSLMVGRDTQYF. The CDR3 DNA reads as TGTGCCAGCAGCTTGATGGTGGGAAGGGATACGCAGTATTTT.

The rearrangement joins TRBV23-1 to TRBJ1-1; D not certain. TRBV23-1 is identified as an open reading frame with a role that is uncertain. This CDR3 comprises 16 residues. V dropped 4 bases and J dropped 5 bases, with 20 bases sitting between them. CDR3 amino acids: CASSPIPPGAGTEAFF. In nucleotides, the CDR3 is TGCGCCAGCAGTCCAATTCCTCCAGGAGCGGGTACTGAAGCTTTCTTT.

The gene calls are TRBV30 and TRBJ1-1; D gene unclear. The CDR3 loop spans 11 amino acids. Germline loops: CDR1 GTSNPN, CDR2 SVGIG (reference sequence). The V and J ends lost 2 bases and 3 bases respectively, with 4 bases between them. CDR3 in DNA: TGTGCCTGGAGTCGGGACACTGAAGCTTTCTTT. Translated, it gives CAWSRDTEAFF.

Here the CDR3 DNA reads TGTGCCAGCAGCGCTACATCTAGCAATCAGCCCCAGCATTTT. Translating it yields CASSATSSNQPQHF. The genes are TRBV9 and TRBJ1-5; no definite D call. CDR1 is SGDLS, CDR2 YYNGEE, per germline. This CDR3 is built from 14 residues. Trimming shortened V by 3 bases and J by 0 bases, and 7 bases separated the two germline ends.

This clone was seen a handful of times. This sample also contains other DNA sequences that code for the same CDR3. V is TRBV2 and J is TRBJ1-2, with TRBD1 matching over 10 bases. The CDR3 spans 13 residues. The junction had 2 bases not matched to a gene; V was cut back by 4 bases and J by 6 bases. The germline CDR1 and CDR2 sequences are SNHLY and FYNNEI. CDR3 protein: CASSGTGGHGYTF. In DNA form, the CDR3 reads TGTGCCAGCAGTGGGACAGGGGGGCATGGCTACACCTTC.

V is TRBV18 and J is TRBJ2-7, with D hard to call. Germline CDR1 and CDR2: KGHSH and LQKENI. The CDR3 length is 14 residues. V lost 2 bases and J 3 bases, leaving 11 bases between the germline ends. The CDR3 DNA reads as TGTGCCAGCTCACCAGGTGGCAGCTACTACGAGCAGTACTTC. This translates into CASSPGGSYYEQYF.

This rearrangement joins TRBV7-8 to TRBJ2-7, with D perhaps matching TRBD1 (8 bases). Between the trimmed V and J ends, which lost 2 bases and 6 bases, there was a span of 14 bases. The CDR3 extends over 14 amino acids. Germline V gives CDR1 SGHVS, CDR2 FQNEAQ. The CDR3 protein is CASSLLTGGVEQYF. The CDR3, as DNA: TGTGCCAGCAGCTTACTAACAGGGGGGGTCGAGCAGTACTTC.

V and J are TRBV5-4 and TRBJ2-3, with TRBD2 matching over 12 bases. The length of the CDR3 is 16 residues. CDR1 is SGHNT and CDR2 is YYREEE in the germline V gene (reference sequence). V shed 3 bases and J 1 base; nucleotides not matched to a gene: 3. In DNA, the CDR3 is TGTGCCAGCAGCTCAGGACTAGCGGGACGCACAGATACGCAGTATTTT. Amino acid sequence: CASSSGLAGRTDTQYF.

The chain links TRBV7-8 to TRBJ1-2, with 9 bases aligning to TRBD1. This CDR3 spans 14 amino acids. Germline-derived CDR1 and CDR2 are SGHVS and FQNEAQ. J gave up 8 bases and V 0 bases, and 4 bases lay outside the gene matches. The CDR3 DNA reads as TGTGCCAGCAGCTTAGCCGGGACAGGGCAGGGCTACACCTTC. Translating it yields CASSLAGTGQGYTF.